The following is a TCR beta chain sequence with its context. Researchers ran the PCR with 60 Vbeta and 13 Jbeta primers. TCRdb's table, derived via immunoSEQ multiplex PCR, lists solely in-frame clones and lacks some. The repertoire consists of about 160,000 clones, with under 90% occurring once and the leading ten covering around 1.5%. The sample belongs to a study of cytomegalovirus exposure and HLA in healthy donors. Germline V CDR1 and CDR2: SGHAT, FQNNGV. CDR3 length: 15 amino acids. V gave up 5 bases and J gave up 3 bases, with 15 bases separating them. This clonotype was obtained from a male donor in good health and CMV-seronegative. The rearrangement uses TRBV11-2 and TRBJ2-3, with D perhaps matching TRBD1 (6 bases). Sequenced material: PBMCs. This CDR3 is CASSARGHRTDTQYF. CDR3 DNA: TGTGCCAGCAGCGCTAGGGGACACAGAACAGATACGCAGTATTTT.